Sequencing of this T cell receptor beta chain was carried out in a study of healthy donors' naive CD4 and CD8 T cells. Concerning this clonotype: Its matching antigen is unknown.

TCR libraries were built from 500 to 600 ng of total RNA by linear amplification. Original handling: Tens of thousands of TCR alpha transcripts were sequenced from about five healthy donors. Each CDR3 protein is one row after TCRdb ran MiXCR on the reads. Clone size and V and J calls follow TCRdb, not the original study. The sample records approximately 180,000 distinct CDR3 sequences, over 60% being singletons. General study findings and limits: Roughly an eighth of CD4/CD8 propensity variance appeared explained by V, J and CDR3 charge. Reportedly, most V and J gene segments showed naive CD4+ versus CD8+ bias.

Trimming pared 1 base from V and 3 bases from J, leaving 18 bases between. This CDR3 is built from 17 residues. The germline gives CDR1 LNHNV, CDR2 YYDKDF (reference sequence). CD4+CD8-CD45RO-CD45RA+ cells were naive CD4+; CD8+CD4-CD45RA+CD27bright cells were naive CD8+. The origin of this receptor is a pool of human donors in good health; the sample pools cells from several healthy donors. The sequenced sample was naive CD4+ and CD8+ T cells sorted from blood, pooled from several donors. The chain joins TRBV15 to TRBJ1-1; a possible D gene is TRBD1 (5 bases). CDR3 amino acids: CATSRVVGVGDHTEAFF. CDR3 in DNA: TGTGCCACCAGCAGAGTAGTAGGTGTGGGGGACCACACTGAAGCTTTCTTT.